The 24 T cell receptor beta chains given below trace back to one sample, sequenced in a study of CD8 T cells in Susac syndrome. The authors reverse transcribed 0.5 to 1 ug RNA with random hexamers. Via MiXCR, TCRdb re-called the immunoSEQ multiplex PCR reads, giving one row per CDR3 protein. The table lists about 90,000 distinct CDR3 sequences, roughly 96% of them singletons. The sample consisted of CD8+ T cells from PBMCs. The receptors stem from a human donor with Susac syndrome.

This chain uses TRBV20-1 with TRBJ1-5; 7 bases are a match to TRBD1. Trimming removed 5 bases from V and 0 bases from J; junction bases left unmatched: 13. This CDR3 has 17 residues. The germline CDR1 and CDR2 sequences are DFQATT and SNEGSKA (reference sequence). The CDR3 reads CSAPPTGMGYSNQPQHF. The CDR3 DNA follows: TGCAGTGCTCCCCCGACAGGGATGGGGTATAGCAATCAGCCCCAGCATTTT.

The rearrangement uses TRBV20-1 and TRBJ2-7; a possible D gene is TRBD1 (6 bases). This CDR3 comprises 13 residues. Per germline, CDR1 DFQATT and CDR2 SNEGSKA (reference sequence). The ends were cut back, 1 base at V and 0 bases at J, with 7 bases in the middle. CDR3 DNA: TGCAGTGCTAGAGTACAGGGCTCCTACGAGCAGTACTTC. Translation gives CSARVQGSYEQYF.

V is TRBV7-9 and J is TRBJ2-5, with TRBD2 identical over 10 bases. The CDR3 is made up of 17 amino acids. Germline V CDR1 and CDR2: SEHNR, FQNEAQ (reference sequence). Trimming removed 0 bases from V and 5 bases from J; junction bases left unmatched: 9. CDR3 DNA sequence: TGTGCCAGCAGCTTAGCCACTAGCGGGGCTCTGGGGGAGACCCAGTACTTC. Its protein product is CASSLATSGALGETQYF.

Here the CDR3 reads CASSATERGVSYNEQFF. CDR3 sequence (DNA): TGTGCCAGCAGCGCCACCGAACGGGGGGTCTCCTACAATGAGCAGTTCTTC. The J gene is TRBJ2-1, the V gene TRBV9, with 7 bases identical to TRBD2. This CDR3 is built from 17 residues. Unmatched junction bases numbered 9, after V lost 3 bases and J lost 0 bases. From germline, CDR1 is SGDLS and CDR2 YYNGEE.

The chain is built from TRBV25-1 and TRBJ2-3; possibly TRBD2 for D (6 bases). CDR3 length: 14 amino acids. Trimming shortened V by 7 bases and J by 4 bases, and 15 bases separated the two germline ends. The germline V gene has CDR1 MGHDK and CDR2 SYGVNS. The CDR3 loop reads CASTEWGGPDTQYF. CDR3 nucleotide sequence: TGTGCCAGCACCGAGTGGGGAGGTCCAGATACGCAGTATTTT.

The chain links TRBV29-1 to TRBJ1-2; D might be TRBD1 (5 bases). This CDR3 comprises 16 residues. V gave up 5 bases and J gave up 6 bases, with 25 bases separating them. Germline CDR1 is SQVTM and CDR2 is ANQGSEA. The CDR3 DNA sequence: TGCAGCGTTCCCGACCCCAAACAGGAAGGGAAACATGGCTACACCTTC. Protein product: CSVPDPKQEGKHGYTF. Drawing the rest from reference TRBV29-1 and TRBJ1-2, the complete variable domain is SAVISQKPSRDICQRGTSLTIQCQVDSQVTMMFWYRQQPGQSLTLIATANQGSEATYESGFVIDKFPISRPNLTFSTLTVSNMSPEDSSIYLCSVPDPKQEGKHGYTFGSGTRLTVV.

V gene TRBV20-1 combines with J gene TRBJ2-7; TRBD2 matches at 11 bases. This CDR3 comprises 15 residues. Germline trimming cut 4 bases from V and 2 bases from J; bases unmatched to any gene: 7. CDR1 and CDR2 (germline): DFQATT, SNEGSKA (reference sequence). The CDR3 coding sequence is TGCAGTGCTATTCCCGGGACTAGCGGTGCCTACGAGCAGTACTTC. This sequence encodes CSAIPGTSGAYEQYF.

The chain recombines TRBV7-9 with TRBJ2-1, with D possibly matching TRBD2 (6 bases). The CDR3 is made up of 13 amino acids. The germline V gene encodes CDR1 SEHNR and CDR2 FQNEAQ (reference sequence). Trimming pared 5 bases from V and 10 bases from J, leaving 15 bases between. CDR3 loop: CASSPSLASEQFF. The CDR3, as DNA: TGTGCCAGCAGCCCCTCACTAGCTTCGGAGCAGTTCTTC.

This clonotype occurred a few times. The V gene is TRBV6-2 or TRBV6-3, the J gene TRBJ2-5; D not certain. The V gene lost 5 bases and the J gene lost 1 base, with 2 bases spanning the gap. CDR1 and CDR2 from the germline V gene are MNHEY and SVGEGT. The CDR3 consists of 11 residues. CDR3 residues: CASSTQETQYF. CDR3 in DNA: TGTGCCAGCAGTACCCAAGAGACCCAGTACTTC.

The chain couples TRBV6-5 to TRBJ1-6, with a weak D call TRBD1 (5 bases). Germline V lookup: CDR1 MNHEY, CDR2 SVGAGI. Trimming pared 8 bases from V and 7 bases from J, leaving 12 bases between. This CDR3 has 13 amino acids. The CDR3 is CASSRGLNSPLHF. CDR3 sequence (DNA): TGTGCCAGCTCCCGGGGGTTGAATTCACCCCTCCACTTT.

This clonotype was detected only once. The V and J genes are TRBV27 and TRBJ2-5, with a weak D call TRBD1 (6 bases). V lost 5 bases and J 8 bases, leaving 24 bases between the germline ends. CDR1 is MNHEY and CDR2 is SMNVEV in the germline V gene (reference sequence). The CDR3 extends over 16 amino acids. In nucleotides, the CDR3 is TGTGCCAGCAGTCCATCAATCACAGGGTTTCCAGCAACCCAGTACTTC. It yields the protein CASSPSITGFPATQYF.

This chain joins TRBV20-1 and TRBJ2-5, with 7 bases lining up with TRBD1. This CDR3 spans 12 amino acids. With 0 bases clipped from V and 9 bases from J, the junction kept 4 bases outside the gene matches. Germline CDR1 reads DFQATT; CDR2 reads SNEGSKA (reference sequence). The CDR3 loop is CSARDVGTAQYF. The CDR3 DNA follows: TGCAGTGCTAGAGATGTGGGGACAGCCCAGTACTTC.

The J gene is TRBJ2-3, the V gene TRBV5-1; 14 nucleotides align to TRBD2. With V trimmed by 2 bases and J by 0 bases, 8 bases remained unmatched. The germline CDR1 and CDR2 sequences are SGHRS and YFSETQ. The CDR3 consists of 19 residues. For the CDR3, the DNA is TGCGCCAGCAGCTTCGGACTAGCGGGGGGAGCCGCTAGCACAGATACGCAGTATTTT. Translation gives CASSFGLAGGAASTDTQYF.

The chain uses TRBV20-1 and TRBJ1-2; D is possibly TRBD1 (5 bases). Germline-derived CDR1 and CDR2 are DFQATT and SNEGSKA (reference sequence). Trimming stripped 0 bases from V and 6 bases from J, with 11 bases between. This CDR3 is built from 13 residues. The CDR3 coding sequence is TGCAGTGCTAGAGATGACAGATCGGATGGCTACACCTTC. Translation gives CSARDDRSDGYTF.

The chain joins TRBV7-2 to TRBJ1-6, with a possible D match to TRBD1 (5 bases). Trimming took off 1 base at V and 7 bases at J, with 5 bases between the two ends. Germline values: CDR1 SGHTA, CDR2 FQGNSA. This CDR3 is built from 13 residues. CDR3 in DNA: TGTGCCAGCAGCTTAGACAGGAATTCACCCCTCCACTTT. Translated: CASSLDRNSPLHF.

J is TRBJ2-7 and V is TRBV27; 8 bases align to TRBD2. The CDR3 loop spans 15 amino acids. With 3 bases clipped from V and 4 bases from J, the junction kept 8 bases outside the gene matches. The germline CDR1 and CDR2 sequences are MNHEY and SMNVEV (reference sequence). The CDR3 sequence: CASSFQAGAGYEQYF. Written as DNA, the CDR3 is TGTGCCAGCAGTTTTCAAGCGGGGGCTGGATACGAGCAGTACTTC.

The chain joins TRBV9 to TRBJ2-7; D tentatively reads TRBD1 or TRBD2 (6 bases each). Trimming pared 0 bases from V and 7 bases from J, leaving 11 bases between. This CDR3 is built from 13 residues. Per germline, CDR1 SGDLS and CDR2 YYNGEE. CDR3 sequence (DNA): TGTGCCAGCAGCGTAGATCCGGGGGCGGAGCAGTACTTC. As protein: CASSVDPGAEQYF.

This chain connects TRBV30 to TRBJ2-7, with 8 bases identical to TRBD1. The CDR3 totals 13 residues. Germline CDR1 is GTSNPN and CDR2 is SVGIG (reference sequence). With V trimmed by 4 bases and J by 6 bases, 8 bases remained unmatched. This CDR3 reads CAWTADRVAEQYF. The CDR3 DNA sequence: TGTGCCTGGACGGCGGACAGGGTGGCCGAGCAGTACTTC.

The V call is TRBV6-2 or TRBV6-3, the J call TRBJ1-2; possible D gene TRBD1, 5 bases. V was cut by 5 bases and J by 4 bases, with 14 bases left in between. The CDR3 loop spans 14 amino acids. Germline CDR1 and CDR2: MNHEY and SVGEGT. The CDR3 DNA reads TGTGCCAGCAGTCCCGGGACCCCAATCTATGGCTACACCTTC. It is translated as CASSPGTPIYGYTF.

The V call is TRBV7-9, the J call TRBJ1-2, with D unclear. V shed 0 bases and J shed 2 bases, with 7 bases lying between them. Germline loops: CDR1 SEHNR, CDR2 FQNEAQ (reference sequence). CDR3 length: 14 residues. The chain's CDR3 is CASSLAALNYGYTF. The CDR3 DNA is TGTGCCAGCAGCTTAGCAGCCTTGAACTATGGCTACACCTTC. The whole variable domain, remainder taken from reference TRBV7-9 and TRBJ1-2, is DTGVSQNPRHKITKRGQNVTFRCDPISEHNRLYWYRQTLGQGPEFLTYFQNEAQLEKSRLLSDRFSAERPKGSFSTLEIQRTEQGDSAMYLCASSLAALNYGYTFGSGTRLTVV.

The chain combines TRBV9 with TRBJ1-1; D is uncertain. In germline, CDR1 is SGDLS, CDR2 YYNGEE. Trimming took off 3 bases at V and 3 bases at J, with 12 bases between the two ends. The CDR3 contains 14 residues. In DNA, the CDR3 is TGTGCCAGCAGCGAGACGGGGAGGGACACTGAAGCTTTCTTT. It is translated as CASSETGRDTEAFF.

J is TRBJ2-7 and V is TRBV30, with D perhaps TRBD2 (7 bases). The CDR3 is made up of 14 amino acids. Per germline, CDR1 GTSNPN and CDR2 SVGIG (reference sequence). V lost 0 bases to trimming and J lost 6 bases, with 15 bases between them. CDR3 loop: CAWSVTGGALEQYF. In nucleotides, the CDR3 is TGTGCCTGGAGTGTCACGGGGGGCGCGCTCGAGCAGTACTTC.

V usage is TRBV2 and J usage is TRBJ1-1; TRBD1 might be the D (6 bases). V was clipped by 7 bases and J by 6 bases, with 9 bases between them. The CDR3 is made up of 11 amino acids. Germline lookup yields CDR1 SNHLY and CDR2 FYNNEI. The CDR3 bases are TGTGCCAGCACCGGGGGCGCTGAAGCTTTCTTT. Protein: CASTGGAEAFF.

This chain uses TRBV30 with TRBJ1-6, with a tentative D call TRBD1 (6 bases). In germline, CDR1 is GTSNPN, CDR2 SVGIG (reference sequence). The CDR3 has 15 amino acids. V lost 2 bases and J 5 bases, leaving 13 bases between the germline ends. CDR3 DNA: TGTGCCTGGAGTCTAGGGGGGGCCCATAATTCACCCCTCCACTTT. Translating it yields CAWSLGGAHNSPLHF.